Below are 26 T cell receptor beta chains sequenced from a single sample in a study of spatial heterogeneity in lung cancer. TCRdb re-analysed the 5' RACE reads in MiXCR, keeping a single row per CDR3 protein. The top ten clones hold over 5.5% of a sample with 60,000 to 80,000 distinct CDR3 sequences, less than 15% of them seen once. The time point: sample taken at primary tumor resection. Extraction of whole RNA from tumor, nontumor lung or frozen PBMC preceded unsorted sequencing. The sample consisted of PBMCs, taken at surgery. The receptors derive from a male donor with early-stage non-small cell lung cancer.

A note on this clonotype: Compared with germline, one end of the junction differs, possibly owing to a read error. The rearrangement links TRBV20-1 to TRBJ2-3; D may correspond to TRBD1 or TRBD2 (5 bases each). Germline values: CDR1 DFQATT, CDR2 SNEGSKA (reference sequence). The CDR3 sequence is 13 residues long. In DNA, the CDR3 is TGCAGTGCTCGGGGCGAGCGCACAGATGCGCAGTATTTT. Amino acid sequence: CSARGERTDAQYF.

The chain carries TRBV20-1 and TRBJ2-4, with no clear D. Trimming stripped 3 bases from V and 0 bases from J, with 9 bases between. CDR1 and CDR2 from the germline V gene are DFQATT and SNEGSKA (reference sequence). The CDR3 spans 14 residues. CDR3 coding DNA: TGCAGTGCTAGGGCCGACACAGCCAAAAACATTCAGTACTTC. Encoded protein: CSARADTAKNIQYF.

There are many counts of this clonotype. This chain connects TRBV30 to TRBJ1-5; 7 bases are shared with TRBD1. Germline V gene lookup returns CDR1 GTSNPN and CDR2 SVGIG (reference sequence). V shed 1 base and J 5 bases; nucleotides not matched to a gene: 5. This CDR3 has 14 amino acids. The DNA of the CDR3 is TGTGCCTGGAGTGCTGACAGGGACTATCAGCCCCAGCATTTT. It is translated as CAWSADRDYQPQHF.

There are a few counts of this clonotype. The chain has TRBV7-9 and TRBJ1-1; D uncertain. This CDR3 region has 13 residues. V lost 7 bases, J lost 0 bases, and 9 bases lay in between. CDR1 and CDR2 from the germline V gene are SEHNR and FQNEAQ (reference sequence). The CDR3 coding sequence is TGTGCCAGCACCACGGACCTGAACACTGAAGCTTTCTTT. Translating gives CASTTDLNTEAFF.

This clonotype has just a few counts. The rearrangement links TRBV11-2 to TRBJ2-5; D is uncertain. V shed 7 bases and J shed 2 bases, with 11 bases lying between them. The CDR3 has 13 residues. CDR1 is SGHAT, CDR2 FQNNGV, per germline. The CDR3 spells CASTPMQQETQYF. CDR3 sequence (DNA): TGTGCCAGCACCCCCATGCAGCAAGAGACCCAGTACTTC.

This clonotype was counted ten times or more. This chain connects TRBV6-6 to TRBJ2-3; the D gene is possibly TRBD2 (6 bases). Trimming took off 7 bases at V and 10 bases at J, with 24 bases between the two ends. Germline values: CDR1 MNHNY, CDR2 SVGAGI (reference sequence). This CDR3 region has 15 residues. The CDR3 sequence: CASTLQAGRVNAQYF. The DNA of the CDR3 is TGTGCCAGCACCCTCCAGGCGGGAAGGGTCAACGCGCAGTATTTT.

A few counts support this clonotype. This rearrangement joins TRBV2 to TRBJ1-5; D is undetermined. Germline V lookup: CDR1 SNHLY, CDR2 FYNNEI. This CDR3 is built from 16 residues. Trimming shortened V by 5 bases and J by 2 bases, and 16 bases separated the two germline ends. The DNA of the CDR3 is TGTGCCAGCAGTCCGCGAGAACCTTCGGGCAATCAGCCCCAGCATTTT. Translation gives CASSPREPSGNQPQHF. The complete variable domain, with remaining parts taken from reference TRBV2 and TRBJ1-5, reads EPEVTQTPSHQVTQMGQEVILRCVPISNHLYFYWYRQILGQKVEFLVSFYNNEISEKSEIFDDQFSVERPDGSNFTLKIRSTKLEDSAMYFCASSPREPSGNQPQHFGDGTRLSIL.

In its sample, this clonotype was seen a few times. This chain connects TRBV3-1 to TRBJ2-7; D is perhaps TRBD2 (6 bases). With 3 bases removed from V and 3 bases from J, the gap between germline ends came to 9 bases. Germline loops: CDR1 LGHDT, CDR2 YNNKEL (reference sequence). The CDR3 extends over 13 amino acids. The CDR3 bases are TGTGCCAGCAGCCATAGGGGAGGCTACGAGCAGTACTTC. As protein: CASSHRGGYEQYF.

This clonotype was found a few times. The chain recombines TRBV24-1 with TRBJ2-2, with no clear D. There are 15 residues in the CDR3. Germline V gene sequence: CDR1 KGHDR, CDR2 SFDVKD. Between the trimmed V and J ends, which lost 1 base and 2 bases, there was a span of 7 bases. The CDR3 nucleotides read TGTGCCACCAGTGATTTAAGGGATAACACCGGGGAGCTGTTTTTT. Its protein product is CATSDLRDNTGELFF.

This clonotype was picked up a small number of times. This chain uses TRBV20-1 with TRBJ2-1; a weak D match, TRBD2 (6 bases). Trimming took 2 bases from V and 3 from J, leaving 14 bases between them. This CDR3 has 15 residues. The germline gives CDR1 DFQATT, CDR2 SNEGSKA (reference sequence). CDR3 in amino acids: CSARKIGSLYNEQFF. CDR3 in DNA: TGCAGTGCTAGAAAGATCGGGAGTCTCTACAATGAGCAGTTCTTC.

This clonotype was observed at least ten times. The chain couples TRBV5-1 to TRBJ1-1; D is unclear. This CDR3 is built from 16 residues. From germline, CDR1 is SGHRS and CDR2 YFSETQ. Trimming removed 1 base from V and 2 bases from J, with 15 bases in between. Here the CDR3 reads CASSLTIRAQNTEAFF. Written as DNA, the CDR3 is TGCGCCAGCAGCTTGACTATCCGGGCACAAAACACTGAAGCTTTCTTT.

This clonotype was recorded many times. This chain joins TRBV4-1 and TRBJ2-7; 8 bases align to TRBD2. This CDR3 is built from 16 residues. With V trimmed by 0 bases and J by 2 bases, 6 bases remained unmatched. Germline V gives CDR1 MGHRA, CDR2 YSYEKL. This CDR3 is CASSQDGGGTPYEQYF. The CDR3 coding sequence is TGCGCCAGCAGCCAAGATGGCGGGGGGACCCCCTACGAGCAGTACTTC.

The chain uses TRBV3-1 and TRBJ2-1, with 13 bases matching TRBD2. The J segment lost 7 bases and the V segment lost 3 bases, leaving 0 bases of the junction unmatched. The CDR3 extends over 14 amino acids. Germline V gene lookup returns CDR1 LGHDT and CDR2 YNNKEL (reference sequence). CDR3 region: CASSQTSGRNEQFF. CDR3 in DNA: TGTGCCAGCAGCCAGACTAGCGGGAGGAATGAGCAGTTCTTC.

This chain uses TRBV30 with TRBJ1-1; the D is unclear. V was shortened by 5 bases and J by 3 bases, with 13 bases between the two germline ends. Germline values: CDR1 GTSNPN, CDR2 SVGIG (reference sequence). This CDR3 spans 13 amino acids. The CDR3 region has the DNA TGTGCCTGGTCCCTGACCGCCGACACTGAAGCTTTCTTT. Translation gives CAWSLTADTEAFF. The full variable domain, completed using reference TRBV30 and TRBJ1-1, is SQTIHQWPATLVQPVGSPLSLECTVEGTSNPNLYWYRQAAGRGLQLLFYSVGIGQISSEVPQNLSASRPQDRQFILSSKKLLLSDSGFYLCAWSLTADTEAFFGQGTRLTVV.

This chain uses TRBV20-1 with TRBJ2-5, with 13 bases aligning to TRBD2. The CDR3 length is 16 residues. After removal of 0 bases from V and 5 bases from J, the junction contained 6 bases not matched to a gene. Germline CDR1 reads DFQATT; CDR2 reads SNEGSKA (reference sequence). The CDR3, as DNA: TGCAGTGCTAGAGATCTGACTAGCGGGAGGCTGGAGACCCAGTACTTC. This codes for CSARDLTSGRLETQYF.

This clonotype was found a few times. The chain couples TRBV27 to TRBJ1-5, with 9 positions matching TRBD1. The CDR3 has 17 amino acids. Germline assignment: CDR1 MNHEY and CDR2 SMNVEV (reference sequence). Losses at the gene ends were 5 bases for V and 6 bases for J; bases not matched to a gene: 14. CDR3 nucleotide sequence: TGTGCCAGCAGTAGGATCCCCGGGACAGGGATGACTCAGCCCCAGCATTTT. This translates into CASSRIPGTGMTQPQHF.

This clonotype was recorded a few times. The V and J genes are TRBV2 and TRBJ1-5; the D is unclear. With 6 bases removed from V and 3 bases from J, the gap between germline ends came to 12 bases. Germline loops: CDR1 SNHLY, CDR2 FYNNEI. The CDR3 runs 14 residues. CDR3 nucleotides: TGTGCCAGCAGGGGAACTTCCTCCAATCAGCCCCAGCATTTT. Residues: CASRGTSSNQPQHF.

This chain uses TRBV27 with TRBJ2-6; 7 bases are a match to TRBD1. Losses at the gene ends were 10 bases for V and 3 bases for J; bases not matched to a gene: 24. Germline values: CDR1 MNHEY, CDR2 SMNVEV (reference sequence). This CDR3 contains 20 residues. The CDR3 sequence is CATTTDRPGPRFGGANVLTF. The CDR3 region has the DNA TGTGCCACAACTACGGACAGGCCTGGCCCGAGGTTTGGTGGGGCCAACGTCCTGACTTTC.

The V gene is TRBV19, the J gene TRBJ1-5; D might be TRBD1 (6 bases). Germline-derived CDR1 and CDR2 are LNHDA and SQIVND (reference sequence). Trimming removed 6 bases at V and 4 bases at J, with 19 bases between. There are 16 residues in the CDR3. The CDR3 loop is CASSPTDRGANQPQHF. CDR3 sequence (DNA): TGTGCCAGTAGCCCGACGGATAGGGGGGCGAATCAGCCCCAGCATTTT. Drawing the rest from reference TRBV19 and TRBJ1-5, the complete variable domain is DGGITQSPKYLFRKEGQNVTLSCEQNLNHDAMYWYRQDPGQGLRLIYYSQIVNDFQKGDIAEGYSVSREKKESFPLTVTSAQKNPTAFYLCASSPTDRGANQPQHFGDGTRLSIL.

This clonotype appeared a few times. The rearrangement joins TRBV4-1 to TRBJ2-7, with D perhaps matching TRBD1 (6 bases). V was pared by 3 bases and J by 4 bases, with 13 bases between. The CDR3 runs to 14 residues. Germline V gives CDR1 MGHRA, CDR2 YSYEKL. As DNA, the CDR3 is TGCGCCAGCAGCCATTGGGACACGGCATACGAGCAGTACTTC. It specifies CASSHWDTAYEQYF.

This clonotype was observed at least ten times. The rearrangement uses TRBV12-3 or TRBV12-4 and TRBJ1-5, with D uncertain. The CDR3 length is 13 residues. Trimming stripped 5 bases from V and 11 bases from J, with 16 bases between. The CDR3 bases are TGTGCCAGCAGTAGACGAGCCTTGGTAGCCCAGCATTTT. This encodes CASSRRALVAQHF.

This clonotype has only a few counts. DNA for the CDR3: TGCAGTGCTAGACCGGGACAGGGGAGCAATCAGCCCCAGCATTTT. This translates into CSARPGQGSNQPQHF. This chain uses TRBV20-1 with TRBJ1-5, with 10 positions matching TRBD1. V lost 2 bases, J lost 1 base, and 2 bases stayed unmatched. The CDR3 consists of 15 residues. In germline, CDR1 is DFQATT, CDR2 SNEGSKA (reference sequence).

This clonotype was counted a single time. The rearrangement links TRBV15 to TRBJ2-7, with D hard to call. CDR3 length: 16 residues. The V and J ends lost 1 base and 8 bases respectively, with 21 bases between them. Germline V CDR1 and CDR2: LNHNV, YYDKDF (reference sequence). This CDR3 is CATSRVRRGTDYKQYF. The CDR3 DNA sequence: TGTGCCACCAGCAGAGTAAGGCGAGGAACTGATTACAAGCAGTACTTC.

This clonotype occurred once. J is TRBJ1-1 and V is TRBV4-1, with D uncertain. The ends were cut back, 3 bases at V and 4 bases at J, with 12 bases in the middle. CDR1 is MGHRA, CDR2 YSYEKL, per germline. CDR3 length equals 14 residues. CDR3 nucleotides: TGCGCCAGCAGCCAGACGAGCGGGAGCACTGAAGCTTTCTTT. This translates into CASSQTSGSTEAFF.

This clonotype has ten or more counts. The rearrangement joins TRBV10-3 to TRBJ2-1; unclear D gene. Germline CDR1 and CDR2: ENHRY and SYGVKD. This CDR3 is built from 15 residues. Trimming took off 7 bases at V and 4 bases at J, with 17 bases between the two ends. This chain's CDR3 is CAIKADSAFYNEQFF. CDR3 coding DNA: TGTGCCATCAAAGCCGACTCGGCCTTTTACAATGAGCAGTTCTTC.

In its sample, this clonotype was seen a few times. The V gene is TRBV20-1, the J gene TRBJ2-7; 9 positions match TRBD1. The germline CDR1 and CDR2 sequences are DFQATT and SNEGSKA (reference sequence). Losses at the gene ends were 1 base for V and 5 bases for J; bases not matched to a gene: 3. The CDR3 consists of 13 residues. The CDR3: CSARGTGDDEQYF. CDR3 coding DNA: TGCAGTGCTAGAGGGACAGGGGACGACGAGCAGTACTTC.